The source of this TCR beta chain is a study of blood T cells in healthy people across ages (dated by TCRdb to between 2015 and 2017). Broadly, across the study: In model experiments, template switching captured about one uniquely barcoded TCR beta cDNA molecule for every two T cells. To avoid experimental bias, donors of different ages were spread randomly across the sequencing lanes. The donors were divided into four age groups: young (average approximately 17 years), middle-aged (about 39), aged (approximately 62) and long-lived (approximately 74). To track age-related changes in TCR beta repertoire diversity, the study relied on deep sequencing normalized with unique cDNA molecular identifiers. For two donors (one aged 18 to 29 and one aged 80 or older), the study analyzed two additional independent replicas of 1 million unique cDNA reads from the same blood draw. Broader findings and caveats from the paper: There was a strong correlation between observed TCR beta diversity and the percentage of naive T cells measured by flow cytometry. Observed TCR beta diversity per million T cells fell roughly linearly with age, and a significant reduction was already apparent by age approximately 40. The CMV infection status of donors was not known, potentially confounding age-related changes in expanded clonotypes. Bulk unsorted PBMC profiling prevented conclusive comparison of naive and antigen-experienced compartments. Estimates of total diversity from one million sequenced T cells were regarded as lower bounds and underestimates. Compared with the aged group, more naive CD4+ T cells, fewer expanded clones and increased TCR diversity were shown by the long-lived group, suggesting age selection.

CDR1 and CDR2 (SGDLS, YYNGEE) derive from the germline V gene. The CDR3 measures 15 amino acids from cysteine to phenylalanine. Just the 45-base CDR3 DNA is kept, in frame starting at base 1. The V end loses 0 bases and the J end loses 0 bases, and a stretch of 6 bases separates them. Notes on this clonotype: What this receptor recognizes is not known. Base qualities are not recorded, but no much larger clone differs from it by a single base.

The donors were under 40 Caucasian individuals from Russia, aged about 6 to 100 years, who were systemically healthy. Each donor gave roughly 9.5 milliliters of peripheral blood, collected into EDTA-treated Vacutainer tubes. PBMCs were isolated by Ficoll-Paque density-gradient centrifugation, with at least 6 million obtained per sample. Trizol reagent was used to extract total RNA from the PBMCs, yielding at least 5.5 micrograms per sample. The percentages of naive CD45RAhigh/CD27high T cells were determined by flow cytometry on a PBMC aliquot from every donor. Libraries came from 5' RACE. Data came from an Illumina HiSeq 2500. A second PCR of roughly 6 to 12 cycles was performed with a sample-barcoded 5' primer and a J-beta primer mix. Each TCR beta cDNA molecule received a unique molecular identifier from a template-switch 5' adaptor carrying 12 random nucleotides. Each sample yielded at least 3 million CDR3-containing paired-end reads. First-strand cDNA was synthesized from all RNA with the Mint cDNA synthesis kit, primed by a TRBC-specific oligonucleotide. All cDNA was treated with uracil-DNA glycosylase and then went through a first 18-cycle PCR with the universal primers M1SS and BC2_uni_R. The authors' analysis ran thus. Each sample was normalized by randomly selecting 1 million high-quality reads, each carrying a distinct molecular identifier. Reads with shared molecular identifiers were discarded instead of being binned into consensus sequences. MiTCR, set to a Q25 quality threshold and the strictest error-elimination algorithm, was used for CDR3 identification, clonotype clustering and error correction. A nonparametric unseen species model with Euler transformation was used to estimate a lower bound on total TCR beta diversity. Using fastp at Q25 and MiXCR, TCRdb reprocessed the public reads and kept productive beta chains. Merged by CDR3 protein, the rows form single entries marked with the most common genes and DNA. The V and J calls come from TCRdb's annotation, not from the publication. The sample table holds 750,000 to 950,000 distinct CDR3 sequences, of which about 55% were seen once. The ten largest account for roughly 37% of the sample.

The chain is made from TRBV9 and TRBJ2-2; the D gene is unclear. This receptor was taken from an older man in good health. Sequencing input: blood. Here the CDR3 is given as CASSVELTNTGELFF. Here is the DNA: TGTGCCAGCAGCGTAGAACTGACGAACACCGGGGAGCTGTTTTTT.